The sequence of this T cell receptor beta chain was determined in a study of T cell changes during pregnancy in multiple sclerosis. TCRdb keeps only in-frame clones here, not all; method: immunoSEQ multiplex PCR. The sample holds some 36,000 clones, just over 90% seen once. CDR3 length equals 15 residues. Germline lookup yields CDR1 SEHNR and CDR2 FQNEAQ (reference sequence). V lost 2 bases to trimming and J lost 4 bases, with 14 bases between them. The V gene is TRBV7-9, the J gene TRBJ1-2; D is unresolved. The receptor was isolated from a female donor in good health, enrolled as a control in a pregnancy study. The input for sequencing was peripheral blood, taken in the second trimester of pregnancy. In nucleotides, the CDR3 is TGTGCCAGCAGCTTAATGGCGGCTTCTACCTATGGCTACACCTTC. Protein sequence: CASSLMAASTYGYTF.